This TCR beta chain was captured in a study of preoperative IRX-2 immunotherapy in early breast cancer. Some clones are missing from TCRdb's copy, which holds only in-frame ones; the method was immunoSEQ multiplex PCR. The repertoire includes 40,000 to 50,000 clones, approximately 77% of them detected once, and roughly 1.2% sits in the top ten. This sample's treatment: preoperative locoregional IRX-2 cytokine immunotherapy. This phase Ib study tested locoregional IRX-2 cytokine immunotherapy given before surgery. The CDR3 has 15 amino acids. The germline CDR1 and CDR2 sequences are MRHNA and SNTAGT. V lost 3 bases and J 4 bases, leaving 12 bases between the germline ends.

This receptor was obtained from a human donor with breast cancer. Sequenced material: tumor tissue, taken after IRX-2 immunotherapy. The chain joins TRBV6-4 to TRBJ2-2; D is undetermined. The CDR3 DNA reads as TGTGCCAGCAGTGAAGTTCACCGAAGCACCGGGGAGCTGTTTTTT. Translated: CASSEVHRSTGELFF.